The 20 T cell receptor beta chains below all came from one sample that was sequenced in a study of blood T cell repertoires in COVID-19. The assay was immunoSEQ multiplex PCR, and TCRdb's table has in-frame clones only and misses some. The sample has around 200,000 clones; around four fifths are singletons. The sequencing input was peripheral blood. The origin of the receptors is a man aged 35 to 55 with active or convalescent COVID-19.

This clone appeared a single time. The chain couples TRBV12-3 or TRBV12-4 to TRBJ1-2; D remains ambiguous. The CDR3 is 12 amino acids. Trimming stripped 5 bases from V and 0 bases from J, with 4 bases between. CDR3 region: CASSLPNYGYTF. The DNA of the CDR3 is TGTGCCAGCAGTCTCCCTAACTATGGCTACACCTTC.

This chain connects TRBV2 to TRBJ2-7; D might be TRBD1 (5 bases). V lost 3 bases and J lost 2, with 11 bases in between. The CDR3 contains 14 residues. Germline lookup yields CDR1 SNHLY and CDR2 FYNNEI. The CDR3 loop reads CASSEGDRAYEQYF. CDR3 DNA sequence: TGTGCCAGCAGTGAGGGTGACAGAGCCTACGAGCAGTACTTC.

V is TRBV12-3 or TRBV12-4 and J is TRBJ1-2, with D perhaps matching TRBD1 (5 bases). Trimming pared 6 bases from V and 6 bases from J, leaving 11 bases between. The CDR3 covers 12 residues. CDR3 amino acids: CASSFQGDGYTF. CDR3 nucleotides: TGTGCCAGCAGCTTCCAAGGGGATGGCTACACCTTC.

J is TRBJ1-5 and V is TRBV2; unclear D gene. Germline values: CDR1 SNHLY, CDR2 FYNNEI. This CDR3 is built from 14 residues. V gave up 1 base and J gave up 5 bases, with 9 bases separating them. The CDR3 bases are TGTGCCAGCAGTGAAGTGAACAGATATCAGCCCCAGCATTTT. This translates into CASSEVNRYQPQHF.

This clone has only a few counts. The J gene is TRBJ2-3, the V gene TRBV2, with unresolved D. Germline loops: CDR1 SNHLY, CDR2 FYNNEI. The length of the CDR3 is 13 residues. The germline V and J ends were trimmed by 6 bases and 1 base, with 8 bases remaining between them. DNA of the CDR3: TGTGCCAGCAGCATGTCCCGCACAGATACGCAGTATTTT. Translating gives CASSMSRTDTQYF. The variable domain in full, completed from reference TRBV2 and TRBJ2-3, reads EPEVTQTPSHQVTQMGQEVILRCVPISNHLYFYWYRQILGQKVEFLVSFYNNEISEKSEIFDDQFSVERPDGSNFTLKIRSTKLEDSAMYFCASSMSRTDTQYFGPGTRLTVL.

The rearrangement links TRBV6-1 to TRBJ1-1; weak D call: TRBD1 (5 bases). The V end was cut by 3 bases, the J end by 5 bases, with 16 bases between. There are 15 residues in the CDR3. Per germline, CDR1 MNHNS and CDR2 SASEGT. CDR3 sequence reads: CASSDLWRGRTEAFF. As DNA, the CDR3 is TGTGCCAGCAGTGATTTATGGAGGGGTCGGACTGAAGCTTTCTTT.

The chain carries TRBV23-1 and TRBJ2-7, with D perhaps matching TRBD1 (5 bases). TRBV23-1 belongs to the ORF category, with a function that is uncertain. Trimming cost V 3 bases and J 6 bases, with 21 bases left between them. The CDR3 consists of 16 residues. The CDR3 region has the DNA TGCGCCAGCAGTCACCTACAGGCAGGTCTATTGTGCGAGCAGTACTTC. This sequence encodes CASSHLQAGLLCEQYF.

In regard to this clone: Distinct nucleotide sequences in the sample also encode this CDR3. The rearrangement links TRBV5-1 to TRBJ1-6; D remains ambiguous. V was shortened by 0 bases and J by 10 bases, with 11 bases between the two germline ends. The CDR3 has 14 residues. Germline CDR1 reads SGHRS; CDR2 reads YFSETQ. This chain's CDR3 is CASSLAGGYSPLHF. DNA for the CDR3: TGCGCCAGCAGCTTGGCAGGCGGGTACTCACCCCTCCACTTT.

The rearrangement joins TRBV2 to TRBJ1-4; D is undetermined. Germline CDR1 is SNHLY and CDR2 is FYNNEI. CDR3 length: 14 residues. Trimming took 8 bases from V and 4 from J, leaving 14 bases between them. CDR3: CASATETYNEKLFF. The CDR3, as DNA: TGTGCCAGCGCAACGGAGACTTATAATGAAAAACTGTTTTTT.

The rearrangement uses TRBV3-1 (or the pseudogene TRBV3-2) and TRBJ1-2, with D tentatively TRBD1 (5 bases). The CDR3 has 12 residues. V lost 11 bases and J lost 2, with 12 bases in between. CDR1 and CDR2 from the germline V gene are LGHDT and YNNKEL (reference sequence). CDR3 DNA: TGTGCCTGCGGGACGGGGAACTATGGCTACACCTTC. Its protein is CACGTGNYGYTF.

The CDR3 here is CASSPGTGGFVNTEAFF. The CDR3 DNA reads TGTGCCAGCAGCCCGGGGACAGGGGGCTTCGTGAACACTGAAGCTTTCTTT. The chain has TRBV5-5 and TRBJ1-1; 12 bases are a match to TRBD1. The V gene end was trimmed by 4 bases and the J gene end by 0 bases; junction bases not matched to a gene: 7. In germline, CDR1 is SGHKS, CDR2 YYEKEE (reference sequence). This CDR3 has 17 amino acids.

J is TRBJ2-2 and V is TRBV19; TRBD1 agrees at 8 bases. Losses at the gene ends were 5 bases for V and 6 bases for J; bases not matched to a gene: 5. The CDR3 covers 14 residues. CDR1 and CDR2 (germline): LNHDA, SQIVND (reference sequence). The DNA of the CDR3 is TGTGCCAGTAGTCGAACAGGGGGATCCGGGGAGCTGTTTTTT. Protein sequence: CASSRTGGSGELFF.

The chain uses TRBV24-1 and TRBJ2-5; 14 nucleotides agree with TRBD2. After removal of 9 bases from V and 4 bases from J, the junction contained 0 bases not matched to a gene. The CDR3 covers 13 residues. CDR1 and CDR2 (germline): KGHDR, SFDVKD. The CDR3 region is CATGTSGRETQYF. In nucleotides, the CDR3 is TGTGCCACCGGGACTAGCGGGAGAGAGACCCAGTACTTC.

The V call is TRBV30, the J call TRBJ2-3, with D possibly matching TRBD2 (5 bases). The germline V and J ends were trimmed by 4 bases and 3 bases, with 8 bases remaining between them. CDR1 is GTSNPN, CDR2 SVGIG, per germline (reference sequence). The CDR3 extends over 12 amino acids. CDR3 nucleotide sequence: TGTGCCTGGACACGCGGGACAGATACGCAGTATTTT. Encoded protein: CAWTRGTDTQYF.

The V gene is TRBV6-6, the J gene TRBJ1-1, with D perhaps matching TRBD1 (6 bases). The CDR3 consists of 12 residues. Trimming removed 1 base from V and 7 bases from J, with 7 bases in between. The germline CDR1 and CDR2 sequences are MNHNY and SVGAGI (reference sequence). CDR3 nucleotide sequence: TGTGCCAGCAGTTACTACAGGGTTGAAGCTTTCTTT. It encodes CASSYYRVEAFF.

This chain connects TRBV6-5 to TRBJ1-1; D ambiguous. The germline CDR1 and CDR2 sequences are MNHEY and SVGAGI. The CDR3 is 14 amino acids. Trimming shortened V by 10 bases and J by 4 bases, and 19 bases separated the two germline ends. CDR3 DNA sequence: TGTGCCACCGTCCTTCGGCGGGGAGGCACTGAAGCTTTCTTT. This encodes CATVLRRGGTEAFF.

This clone was detected only a few times. The chain couples TRBV7-9 to TRBJ1-6; 9 nucleotides align to TRBD1. V trimming: 2 bases; J trimming: 7 bases; junction bases outside the gene matches: 6. Germline-derived CDR1 and CDR2 are SEHNR and FQNEAQ (reference sequence). CDR3 length: 16 residues. The CDR3 region has the DNA TGTGCCAGCAGCTTACGGCCGGGACAGGGAAATTCACCCCTCCACTTT. Translated, it gives CASSLRPGQGNSPLHF.

In its sample, this clone is medium-sized. The genes are TRBV6-2 or TRBV6-3 and TRBJ1-1, with 7 bases aligning to TRBD1. V lost 0 bases and J lost 5; bases outside the gene matches: 3. The CDR3 loop spans 14 amino acids. Germline V gene lookup returns CDR1 MNHEY and CDR2 SVGEGT. The CDR3: CASSYSRGRTEAFF. CDR3 in DNA: TGTGCCAGCAGTTACTCGAGGGGGCGAACTGAAGCTTTCTTT.

This chain links TRBV27 with TRBJ2-7, with D possibly being TRBD1 (7 bases). The CDR3 is made up of 16 amino acids. Germline V gene data show CDR1 as MNHEY and CDR2 as SMNVEV (reference sequence). V was trimmed by 5 bases and J by 3 bases, leaving 20 bases between them. CDR3 sequence: CASSRLPGDRGYEQYF. The CDR3 nucleotides are TGTGCCAGCAGTCGCCTCCCGGGGGACAGAGGCTACGAGCAGTACTTC.

This chain links TRBV3-1 (or the pseudogene TRBV3-2) with TRBJ1-1; TRBD1 matches 8 bases. CDR1 and CDR2 (germline): LGHDT, YNNKEL (reference sequence). The trim removed 4 bases at V and 7 bases at J, leaving 5 bases unmatched. The CDR3 is made up of 13 amino acids. For the CDR3, the DNA is TGTGCCAGCAGCCCTGAAACAGGGGGTGAAGCTTTCTTT. It translates to CASSPETGGEAFF.